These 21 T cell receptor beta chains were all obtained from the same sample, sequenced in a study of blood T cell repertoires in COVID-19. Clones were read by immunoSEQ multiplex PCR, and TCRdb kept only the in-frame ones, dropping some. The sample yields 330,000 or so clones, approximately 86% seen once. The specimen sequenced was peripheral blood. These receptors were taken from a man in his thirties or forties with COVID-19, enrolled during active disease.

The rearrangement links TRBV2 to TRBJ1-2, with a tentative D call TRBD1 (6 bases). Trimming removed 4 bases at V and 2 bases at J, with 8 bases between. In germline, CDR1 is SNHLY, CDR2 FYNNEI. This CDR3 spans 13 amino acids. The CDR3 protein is CASSVDSNYGYTF. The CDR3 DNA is TGTGCCAGCAGTGTGGACAGCAACTATGGCTACACCTTC.

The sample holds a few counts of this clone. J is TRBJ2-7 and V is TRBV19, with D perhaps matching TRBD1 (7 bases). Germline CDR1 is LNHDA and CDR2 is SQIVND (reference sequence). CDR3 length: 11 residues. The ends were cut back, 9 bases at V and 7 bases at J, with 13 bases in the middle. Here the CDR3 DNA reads TGTGCCAGCGTCAGGGGGGATGAGCAGTACTTC. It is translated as CASVRGDEQYF.

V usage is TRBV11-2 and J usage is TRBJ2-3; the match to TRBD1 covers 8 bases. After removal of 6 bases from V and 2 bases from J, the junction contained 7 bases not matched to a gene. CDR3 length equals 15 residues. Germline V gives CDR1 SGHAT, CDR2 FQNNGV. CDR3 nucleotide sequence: TGTGCCAGCAGAAGCAGGGGGCCAGTCACAGATACGCAGTATTTT. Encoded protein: CASRSRGPVTDTQYF. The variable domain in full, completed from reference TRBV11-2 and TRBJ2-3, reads EAGVAQSPRYKIIEKRQSVAFWCNPISGHATLYWYQQILGQGPKLLIQFQNNGVVDDSQLPKDRFSAERLKGVDSTLKIQPAKLEDSAVYLCASRSRGPVTDTQYFGPGTRLTVL.

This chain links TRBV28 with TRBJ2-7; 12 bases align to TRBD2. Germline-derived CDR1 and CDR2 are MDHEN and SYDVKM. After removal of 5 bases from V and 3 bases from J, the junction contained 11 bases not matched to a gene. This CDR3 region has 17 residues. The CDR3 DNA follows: TGTGCCAGCAGTCGGCTAGCGGGAGGGCCCCGCGGCTACGAGCAGTACTTC. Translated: CASSRLAGGPRGYEQYF.

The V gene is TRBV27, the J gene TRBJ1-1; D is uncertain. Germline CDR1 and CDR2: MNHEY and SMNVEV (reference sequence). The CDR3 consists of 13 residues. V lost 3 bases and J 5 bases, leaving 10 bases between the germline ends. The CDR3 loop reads CASSFLAGTEAFF. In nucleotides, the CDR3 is TGTGCCAGCAGTTTTTTAGCGGGAACTGAAGCTTTCTTT.

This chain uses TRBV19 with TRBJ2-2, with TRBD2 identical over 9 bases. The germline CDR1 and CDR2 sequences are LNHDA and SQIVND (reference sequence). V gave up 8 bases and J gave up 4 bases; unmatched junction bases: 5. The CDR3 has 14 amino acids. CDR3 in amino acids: CASRGGAGTGELFF. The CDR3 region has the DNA TGTGCCAGTCGCGGGGGGGCGGGCACCGGGGAGCTGTTTTTT.

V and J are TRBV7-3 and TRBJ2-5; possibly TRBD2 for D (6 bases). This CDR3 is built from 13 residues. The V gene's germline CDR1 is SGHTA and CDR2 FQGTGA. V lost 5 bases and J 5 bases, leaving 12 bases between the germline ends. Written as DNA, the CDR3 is TGTGCCAGCAGCCCGACTAGGGAGGAGACCCAGTACTTC. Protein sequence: CASSPTREETQYF.

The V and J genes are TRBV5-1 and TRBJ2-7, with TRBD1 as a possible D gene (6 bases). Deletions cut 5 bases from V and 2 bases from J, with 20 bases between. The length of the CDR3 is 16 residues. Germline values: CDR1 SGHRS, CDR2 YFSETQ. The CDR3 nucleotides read TGCGCCAGCAGTCCTTACAACAGGGTGGTAACCTACGAGCAGTACTTC. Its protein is CASSPYNRVVTYEQYF.

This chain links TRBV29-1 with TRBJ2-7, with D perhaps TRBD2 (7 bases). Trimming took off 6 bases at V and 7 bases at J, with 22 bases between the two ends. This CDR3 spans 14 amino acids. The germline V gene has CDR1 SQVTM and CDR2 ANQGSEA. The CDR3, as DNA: TGCAGCGTCGCTGCTAGGGGGGCGGGGGTAGAGCAGTACTTC. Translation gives CSVAARGAGVEQYF.

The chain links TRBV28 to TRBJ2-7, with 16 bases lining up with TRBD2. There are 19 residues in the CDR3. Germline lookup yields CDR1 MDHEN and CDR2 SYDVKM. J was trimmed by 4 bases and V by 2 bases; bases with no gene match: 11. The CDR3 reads CASSLIPGLAGGPKYEQYF. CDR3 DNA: TGTGCCAGCAGTTTAATACCGGGACTAGCGGGAGGGCCTAAGTACGAGCAGTACTTC. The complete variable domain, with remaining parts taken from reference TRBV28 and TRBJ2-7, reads DVKVTQSSRYLVKRTGEKVFLECVQDMDHENMFWYRQDPGLGLRLIYFSYDVKMKEKGDIPEGYSVSREKKERFSLILESASTNQTSMYLCASSLIPGLAGGPKYEQYFGPGTRLTVT.

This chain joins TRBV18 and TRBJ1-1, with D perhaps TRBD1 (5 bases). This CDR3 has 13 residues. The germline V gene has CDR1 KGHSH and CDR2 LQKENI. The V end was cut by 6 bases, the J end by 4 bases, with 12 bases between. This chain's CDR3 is CASSQGKLTEAFF. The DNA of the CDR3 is TGTGCCAGCTCCCAGGGTAAGCTCACTGAAGCTTTCTTT.

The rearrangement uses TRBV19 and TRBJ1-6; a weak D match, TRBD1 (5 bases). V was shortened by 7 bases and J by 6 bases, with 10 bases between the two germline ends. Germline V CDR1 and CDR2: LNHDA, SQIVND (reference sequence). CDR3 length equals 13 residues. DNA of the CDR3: TGTGCCAGTAACCGGGGGGTTAATTCACCCCTCCACTTT. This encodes CASNRGVNSPLHF.

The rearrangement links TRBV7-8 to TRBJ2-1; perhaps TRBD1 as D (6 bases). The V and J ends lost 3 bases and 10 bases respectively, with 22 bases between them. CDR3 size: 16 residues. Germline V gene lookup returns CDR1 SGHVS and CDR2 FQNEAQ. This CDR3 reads CASSLERGAGASEQFF. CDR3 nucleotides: TGTGCCAGCAGCTTGGAACGGGGAGCAGGGGCATCGGAGCAGTTCTTC.

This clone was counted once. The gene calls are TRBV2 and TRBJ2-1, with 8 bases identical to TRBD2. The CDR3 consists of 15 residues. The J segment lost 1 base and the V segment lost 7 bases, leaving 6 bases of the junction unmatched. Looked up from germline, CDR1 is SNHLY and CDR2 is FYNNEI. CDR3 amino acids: CASTAGLASYNEQFF. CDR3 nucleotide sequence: TGTGCCAGCACCGCAGGACTAGCTTCCTACAATGAGCAGTTCTTC.

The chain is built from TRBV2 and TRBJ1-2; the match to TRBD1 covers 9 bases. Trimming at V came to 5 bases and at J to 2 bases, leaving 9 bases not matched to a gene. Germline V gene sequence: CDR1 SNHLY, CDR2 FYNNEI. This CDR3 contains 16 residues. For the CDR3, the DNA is TGTGCCAGCAGTCCCGGACAGGGGATGGGAAACTATGGCTACACCTTC. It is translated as CASSPGQGMGNYGYTF.

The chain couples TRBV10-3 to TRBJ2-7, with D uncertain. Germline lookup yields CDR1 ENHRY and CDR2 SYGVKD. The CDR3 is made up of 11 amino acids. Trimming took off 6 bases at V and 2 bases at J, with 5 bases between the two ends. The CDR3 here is CAISFAYEQYF. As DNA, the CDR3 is TGTGCCATCAGCTTTGCCTACGAGCAGTACTTC.

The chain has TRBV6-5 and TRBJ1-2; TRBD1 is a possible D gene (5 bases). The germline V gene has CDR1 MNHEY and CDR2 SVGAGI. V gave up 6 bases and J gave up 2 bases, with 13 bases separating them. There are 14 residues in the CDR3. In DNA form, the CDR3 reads TGTGCCAGCAGCTTGGTACAGGACAACTATGGCTACACCTTC. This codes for CASSLVQDNYGYTF.

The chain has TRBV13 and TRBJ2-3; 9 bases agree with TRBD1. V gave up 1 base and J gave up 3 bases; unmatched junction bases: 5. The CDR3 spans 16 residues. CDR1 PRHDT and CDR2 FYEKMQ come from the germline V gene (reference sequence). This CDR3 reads CASSLVAGQGTDTQYF. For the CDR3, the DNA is TGTGCCAGCAGCTTAGTCGCGGGACAGGGTACAGATACGCAGTATTTT.

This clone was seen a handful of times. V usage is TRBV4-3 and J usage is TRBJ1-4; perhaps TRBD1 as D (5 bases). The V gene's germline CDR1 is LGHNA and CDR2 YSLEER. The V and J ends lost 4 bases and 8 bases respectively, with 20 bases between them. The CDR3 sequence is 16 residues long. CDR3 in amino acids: CASSPLGGGEGEKLFF. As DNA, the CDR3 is TGCGCCAGCAGCCCCCTGGGGGGAGGGGAGGGCGAAAAACTGTTTTTT.

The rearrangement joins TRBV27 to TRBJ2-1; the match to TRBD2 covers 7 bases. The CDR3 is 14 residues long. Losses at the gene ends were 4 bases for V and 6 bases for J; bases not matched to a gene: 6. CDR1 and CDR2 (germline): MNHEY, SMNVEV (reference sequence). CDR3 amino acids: CASSSGLDFNEQFF. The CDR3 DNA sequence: TGTGCCAGCAGTTCCGGACTAGACTTCAATGAGCAGTTCTTC.

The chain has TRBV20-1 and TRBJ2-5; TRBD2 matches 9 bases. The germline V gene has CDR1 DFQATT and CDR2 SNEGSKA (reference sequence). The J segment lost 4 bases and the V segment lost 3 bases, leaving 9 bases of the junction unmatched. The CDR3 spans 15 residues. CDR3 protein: CSASDGGRAGETQYF. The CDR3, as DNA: TGCAGTGCTAGTGATGGCGGGAGGGCTGGAGAGACCCAGTACTTC.